The rows below give T cell receptor beta chains drawn from one sample of a study of T cells in Graves' hyperthyroidism and ophthalmopathy. From the multiplex PCR reads, TCRdb called clonotypes with MiXCR, one entry per CDR3 protein. The profile covers hundreds of thousands of distinct CDR3 sequences, with around 16% appearing a single time and less than 4.5% taken by the ten largest. Sequencing was done on a sample of blood. Receptors were obtained from a woman aged 25 to 39 with Graves' hyperthyroidism. Each CDR3 is given with its conserved first and last residue. Each record gives: J gene, D gene, clone size, V gene, CDR3 protein, CDR3 DNA. A D gene is named only where the DNA matches it firmly. Some rows mark clone size as missing; the rest say once, few, many or name a class of expanded clone.

j_call: TRBJ1-6
d_call: .
clone_size: .
v_call: TRBV28
cdr3_aa: CASKGLRSPLHF
cdr3_nt: TGTGCCAGCAAAGGGTTAAGGTCACCCCTCCACTTT

j_call: TRBJ2-4
d_call: .
clone_size: .
v_call: TRBV6-2/TRBV6-3
cdr3_aa: CASSLGGGRLLAKNIQYF
cdr3_nt: TGTGCCAGCAGCTTGGGGGGCGGGCGATTGCTAGCCAAAAACATTCAGTACTTC

j_call: TRBJ1-5
d_call: .
clone_size: few
v_call: TRBV6-2/TRBV6-3
cdr3_aa: CASNFNEFQPQHF
cdr3_nt: TGTGCCAGCAATTTCAACGAGTTTCAGCCCCAGCATTTT

j_call: TRBJ1-3
d_call: .
clone_size: many
v_call: TRBV30
cdr3_aa: CAWDLGASGNTIYF
cdr3_nt: TGTGCCTGGGACCTCGGGGCCTCGGGAAACACCATATATTTT

j_call: TRBJ1-5
d_call: .
clone_size: .
v_call: TRBV19
cdr3_aa: CASSNDRWGQAQHF
cdr3_nt: TGTGCCAGTAGTAACGACAGGTGGGGTCAAGCCCAGCATTTT

j_call: TRBJ2-7
d_call: .
clone_size: many
v_call: TRBV12-3/TRBV12-4
cdr3_aa: CASSPDNTYEQYF
cdr3_nt: TGTGCCAGCAGTCCCGACAATACCTACGAGCAGTACTTC

j_call: TRBJ2-7
d_call: .
clone_size: many
v_call: TRBV20-1
cdr3_aa: CSARDLARGDVYEQYF
cdr3_nt: TGCAGTGCTAGAGATCTTGCCAGGGGGGACGTATACGAGCAGTACTTC

j_call: TRBJ1-2
d_call: .
clone_size: .
v_call: TRBV24-1
cdr3_aa: CATSFEGGGYTF
cdr3_nt: TGTGCCACCAGTTTCGAGGGAGGCGGCTACACCTTC

j_call: TRBJ1-6
d_call: .
clone_size: few
v_call: TRBV12-3/TRBV12-4
cdr3_aa: CASSFVGSPLHF
cdr3_nt: TGTGCCAGCAGTTTCGTGGGTTCACCCCTCCACTTT

j_call: TRBJ1-3
d_call: TRBD1
clone_size: few
v_call: TRBV12-3/TRBV12-4
cdr3_aa: CASTATGKAGNTIYF
cdr3_nt: TGTGCCAGCACTGCGACAGGGAAAGCTGGAAACACCATATATTTT

j_call: TRBJ2-7
d_call: TRBD2
clone_size: many
v_call: TRBV20-1
cdr3_aa: CSASFKREVEQYF
cdr3_nt: TGCAGTGCTAGTTTTAAGCGGGAGGTCGAGCAGTACTTC

j_call: TRBJ2-3
d_call: TRBD2
clone_size: many
v_call: TRBV3-1
cdr3_aa: CASSHPRLAGLADTQYF
cdr3_nt: TGTGCCAGCAGCCACCCGAGGCTAGCGGGATTGGCAGATACGCAGTATTTT

j_call: TRBJ2-6
d_call: .
clone_size: .
v_call: TRBV7-3
cdr3_aa: CASSPAGRANVLTF
cdr3_nt: TGTGCCAGCAGCCCCGCTGGACGGGCCAACGTCCTGACTTTC

j_call: TRBJ1-4
d_call: TRBD1
clone_size: few
v_call: TRBV6-1
cdr3_aa: CASTQPPGQGNEKLFF
cdr3_nt: TGTGCCAGCACCCAGCCGCCGGGACAGGGGAACGAAAAACTGTTTTTT

j_call: TRBJ2-6
d_call: .
clone_size: once
v_call: TRBV13
cdr3_aa: CASSSGTDPDLGANILTF
cdr3_nt: TGTGCCAGCAGCTCTGGGACGGACCCCGACCTTGGGGCCAACATCCTGACTTTC

j_call: TRBJ2-1
d_call: .
clone_size: many
v_call: TRBV11-3
cdr3_aa: CASSLNGGSEQFF
cdr3_nt: TGTGCCAGCAGCTTAAATGGGGGAAGTGAGCAGTTCTTC

j_call: TRBJ1-2
d_call: TRBD1
clone_size: many
v_call: TRBV27
cdr3_aa: CATGTGGHGYTF
cdr3_nt: TGTGCCACCGGGACAGGGGGGCACGGCTACACCTTC

j_call: TRBJ2-1
d_call: TRBD2
clone_size: many
v_call: TRBV7-8
cdr3_aa: CASSPRRLAGSSYNEQFF
cdr3_nt: TGTGCCAGCAGCCCCCGGAGACTAGCGGGTAGCTCCTACAATGAGCAGTTCTTC

j_call: TRBJ1-2
d_call: .
clone_size: .
v_call: TRBV19
cdr3_aa: CAVTSDKGDRCGYTF
cdr3_nt: TGTGCCGTAACTTCTGACAAGGGGGATAGGTGTGGCTACACCTTC

j_call: TRBJ2-7
d_call: TRBD2
clone_size: many
v_call: TRBV7-9
cdr3_aa: CASSPDRTSVVSYEQYF
cdr3_nt: TGTGCCAGCAGCCCAGATCGGACTAGCGTCGTATCCTACGAGCAGTACTTC

j_call: TRBJ2-5
d_call: .
clone_size: many
v_call: TRBV28
cdr3_aa: CASGEGGKETQYF
cdr3_nt: TGTGCCAGCGGGGAGGGGGGGAAAGAGACCCAGTACTTC

j_call: TRBJ1-5
d_call: .
clone_size: many
v_call: TRBV6-1
cdr3_aa: CASSEWGTSFQPQHF
cdr3_nt: TGTGCCAGCAGTGAATGGGGGACAAGTTTTCAGCCCCAGCATTTT